The source of this T cell receptor (beta chain) is a study of glioma-infiltrating T cells. The study's findings and limits: Gliomas, especially low-grade, showed above-expected tissue-blood divergence; non-neoplastic patients showed below.

TCR alpha and beta CDR3 regions were amplified from RNA using iRepertoire nested multiplex PCR. For one-step reverse transcription and amplification, roughly 95-400 ng of tissue mRNA or PBMC total RNA was used. MiXCR was run by TCRdb on the multiplex PCR reads, yielding one entry per CDR3 protein. The repertoire holds around 190,000 distinct CDR3 sequences, around 40% seen once, with roughly 5.2% in the top ten. Germline loops: CDR1 GTSNPN, CDR2 SVGIG (reference sequence). CDR3 length: 13 amino acids. Trimming cost V 3 bases and J 4 bases, with 10 bases left between them. With regard to this clonotype: Antigen: not known.

The rearrangement joins TRBV30 to TRBJ1-5, with D perhaps TRBD1 (6 bases). This receptor was taken from a human donor with low-grade glioma or glioblastoma, undergoing nonglioma brain surgery, or in good health (not recorded which). Source material: glioma tissue, nonneoplastic brain tissue, or PBMCs (not recorded which). CDR3 loop: CAWSIQGNQPQHF. The CDR3, as DNA: TGTGCCTGGAGCATACAGGGAAATCAGCCCCAGCATTTT.